Listed here are 8 T cell receptor beta chains from one sample, sequenced in a study of blood T cell repertoires in COVID-19. Method: immunoSEQ multiplex PCR; TCRdb's copy keeps in-frame clones and lacks some. The sample lists 200,000 to 300,000 clones, 70% to 90% occurring once. Sequencing input: peripheral blood. The source is a woman in her 40s who had recovered from COVID-19.

Written as DNA, the CDR3 is TGTGCCAGCAGTTCCGACAGGGCCGCCAATGAGCAGTTCTTC. Protein: CASSSDRAANEQFF. The rearrangement joins TRBV7-2 to TRBJ2-1, with 7 bases identical to TRBD1. With V trimmed by 6 bases and J by 6 bases, 8 bases remained unmatched. Germline values: CDR1 SGHTA, CDR2 FQGNSA. The CDR3 has 14 amino acids. Looking up the rest from reference TRBV7-2 and TRBJ2-1 gives the full variable domain: GAGVSQSPSNKVTEKGKDVELRCDPISGHTALYWYRQSLGQGLEFLIYFQGNSAPDKSGLPSDRFSAERTGGSVSTLTIQRTQQEDSAVYLCASSSDRAANEQFFGPGTRLTVL.

The chain couples TRBV7-3 to TRBJ2-1, with 14 bases that match TRBD2. This CDR3 is 16 amino acids long. V shed 4 bases, J shed 5 bases, and the junction held 4 bases outside the gene matches. CDR1 is SGHTA and CDR2 is FQGTGA in the germline V gene. The CDR3 loop is CASSYPTSGRDNEQFF. The CDR3 DNA reads as TGTGCCAGCAGCTACCCGACTAGCGGGAGGGACAATGAGCAGTTCTTC. The full variable domain, in which reference TRBV7-3 and TRBJ2-1 provide the parts outside the CDR3, is GAGVSQTPSNKVTEKGKYVELRCDPISGHTALYWYRQSLGQGPEFLIYFQGTGAADDSGLPNDRFFAVRPEGSVSTLKIQRTERGDSAVYLCASSYPTSGRDNEQFFGPGTRLTVL.

The gene calls are TRBV11-3 and TRBJ2-3; 7 positions match TRBD2. J was trimmed by 4 bases and V by 5 bases; bases with no gene match: 18. Germline loops: CDR1 SGHNT, CDR2 YENEEA. This CDR3 spans 18 amino acids. The CDR3 DNA reads as TGTGCCAGCAGCCCACCGCCCCCCCCTAGCGGTCTCCCAGATACGCAGTATTTT. This codes for CASSPPPPPSGLPDTQYF.

The chain combines TRBV7-3 with TRBJ1-5; D not certain. This CDR3 has 14 amino acids. V gave up 0 bases and J gave up 7 bases, with 10 bases separating them. Germline CDR1 is SGHTA and CDR2 is FQGTGA. The CDR3 loop is CASSLTGREQPQHF. In DNA form, the CDR3 reads TGTGCCAGCAGCTTAACGGGCAGAGAGCAGCCCCAGCATTTT. Looking up the rest from reference TRBV7-3 and TRBJ1-5 gives the full variable domain: GAGVSQTPSNKVTEKGKYVELRCDPISGHTALYWYRQSLGQGPEFLIYFQGTGAADDSGLPNDRFFAVRPEGSVSTLKIQRTERGDSAVYLCASSLTGREQPQHFGDGTRLSIL.

This sequence joins TRBV7-2 and TRBJ1-2; 8 positions agree with TRBD1. V lost 1 base to trimming and J lost 2 bases; unmatched junction nucleotides: 0. Germline V gene data show CDR1 as SGHTA and CDR2 as FQGNSA. The CDR3 runs to 14 residues. This CDR3 is CASSLDRGNYGYTF. CDR3 in DNA: TGTGCCAGCAGCTTAGACAGGGGGAACTATGGCTACACCTTC.

The V call is TRBV3-1 (or the pseudogene TRBV3-2), the J call TRBJ2-1; 7 bases line up with TRBD2. Germline-derived CDR1 and CDR2 are LGHDT and YNNKEL (reference sequence). V was pared by 3 bases and J by 7 bases, with 9 bases of the junction left unmatched. The CDR3 has 15 residues. The CDR3 loop is CASSQGGNLRNEQFF. CDR3 nucleotide sequence: TGTGCCAGCAGCCAGGGGGGGAACCTACGGAATGAGCAGTTCTTC.

V gene TRBV6-5 combines with J gene TRBJ1-1; 7 nucleotides match TRBD1. The ends lost 5 bases at V and 6 bases at J; junction bases unmatched: 12. The germline gives CDR1 MNHEY, CDR2 SVGAGI. This CDR3 has 15 amino acids. CDR3 residues: CASSPEGTAWSEAFF. CDR3 in DNA: TGTGCCAGCAGTCCCGAGGGGACAGCTTGGTCTGAAGCTTTCTTT.

About this clone itself: At one end the junction does not follow the germline gene, possibly because of a read error. The J gene is TRBJ2-2, the V gene TRBV7-7; D possibly corresponds to TRBD2 (7 bases). Germline V gene data show CDR1 as SSHAT and CDR2 as FNYEAQ (reference sequence). CDR3 length equals 15 residues. This CDR3 is CASSLGGANTGELFF. The CDR3 DNA is TGTGCTAGCAGCTTAGGGGGGGCGAACACCGGGGAGCTGTTTTTT.